Listed here are 24 T cell receptor beta chains from one sample, sequenced in a study of CD8+ T cells in alopecia areata. Reverse transcription of extracted RNA yielded cDNA, which provided the sequencing template. The method was immunoSEQ multiplex PCR; TCRdb's version includes in-frame clones alone and lacks a portion of them. Among about 200,000 clones, 50% to 70% were seen once, and the ten largest hold around 1.6%. As for treatment: oral pan-JAK inhibitor, 5-10 mg twice daily. The specimen comprised CD4+ T cells sorted from blood, sampled at week 4, from a patient treated with tofacitinib. Source of these receptors: a human donor with alopecia areata.

The chain is built from TRBV2 and TRBJ2-7; 9 bases match TRBD2. V shed 7 bases and J 6 bases; nucleotides not matched to a gene: 10. CDR3 size: 14 residues. Germline CDR1 and CDR2: SNHLY and FYNNEI. This CDR3 is CASIRPSGIGEQYF. CDR3 nucleotides: TGTGCCAGCATCCGGCCTAGCGGGATAGGCGAGCAGTACTTC.

The V and J genes are TRBV2 and TRBJ2-7, with TRBD2 matching 15 bases. This CDR3 is built from 18 residues. V lost 6 bases, J lost 5 bases, and 14 bases stayed unmatched. The V gene's germline CDR1 is SNHLY and CDR2 FYNNEI. CDR3 sequence (DNA): TGTGCCAGCAGCGGAGGCGGACTAGCGGGGGGGCAAGTCAACGAGCAGTACTTC. Its translation: CASSGGGLAGGQVNEQYF. The full variable domain, with the rest looked up from reference TRBV2 and TRBJ2-7, is EPEVTQTPSHQVTQMGQEVILRCVPISNHLYFYWYRQILGQKVEFLVSFYNNEISEKSEIFDDQFSVERPDGSNFTLKIRSTKLEDSAMYFCASSGGGLAGGQVNEQYFGPGTRLTVT.

The J gene is TRBJ2-6, the V gene TRBV4-2; no clear D gene. Deletions cut 1 base from V and 6 bases from J, with 10 bases between. The CDR3 loop spans 15 amino acids. From germline, CDR1 is LGHNA and CDR2 YNFKEQ. The DNA for the CDR3 is TGTGCCAGCAGCCAAGGATTACGTGAGGCCAACGTCCTGACTTTC. Its translation is CASSQGLREANVLTF.

V gene TRBV19 combines with J gene TRBJ1-1, with D perhaps matching TRBD1 (6 bases). This CDR3 is built from 14 residues. Germline V gene sequence: CDR1 LNHDA, CDR2 SQIVND (reference sequence). V shed 7 bases and J shed 5 bases, with 17 bases lying between them. In DNA, the CDR3 is TGTGCCAGTACCACCCTCTCAGGGGAAACTGAAGCTTTCTTT. As protein: CASTTLSGETEAFF.

This chain joins TRBV7-2 and TRBJ1-1; D gene unclear. CDR1 and CDR2 from the germline V gene are SGHTA and FQGNSA. This CDR3 spans 14 amino acids. V was clipped by 5 bases and J by 1 base, with 11 bases between them. The CDR3 is CASSPPRTNTEAFF. In nucleotides, the CDR3 is TGTGCCAGCAGCCCGCCCCGTACGAACACTGAAGCTTTCTTT.

The CDR3, as DNA: TGTGCCAGCACGCAGGACAACACCGGGGAGCTGTTTTTT. Encoded protein: CASTQDNTGELFF. V usage is TRBV7-2 and J usage is TRBJ2-2; no clear D. The CDR3 is 13 amino acids. Germline V gene data show CDR1 as SGHTA and CDR2 as FQGNSA. V shed 7 bases and J shed 2 bases, with 8 bases lying between them.

The rearrangement links TRBV2 to TRBJ1-1; the D is unclear. V was clipped by 6 bases and J by 1 base, with 9 bases between them. CDR3 size: 13 residues. In germline, CDR1 is SNHLY, CDR2 FYNNEI. DNA of the CDR3: TGTGCCAGCAGCCAGGAGAAGAACACTGAAGCTTTCTTT. Protein product: CASSQEKNTEAFF.

This clone was recorded many times. J is TRBJ2-3 and V is TRBV5-1, with no clear D. The CDR3 covers 17 residues. Trimming took 4 bases from V and 1 from J, leaving 19 bases between them. Germline V gene data show CDR1 as SGHRS and CDR2 as YFSETQ. CDR3 residues: CASSHAQALKGTDTQYF. DNA of the CDR3: TGCGCCAGCAGCCACGCCCAGGCCCTCAAGGGCACAGATACGCAGTATTTT. The full variable domain, its missing parts supplied by reference TRBV5-1 and TRBJ2-3, is KAGVTQTPRYLIKTRGQQVTLSCSPISGHRSVSWYQQTPGQGLQFLFEYFSETQRNKGNFPGRFSGRQFSNSRSEMNVSTLELGDSALYLCASSHAQALKGTDTQYFGPGTRLTVL.

The chain links TRBV27 to TRBJ1-6; TRBD1 matches 8 bases. CDR1 is MNHEY and CDR2 is SMNVEV in the germline V gene (reference sequence). The ends lost 7 bases at V and 7 bases at J; junction bases unmatched: 3. The CDR3 has 13 amino acids. For the CDR3, the DNA is TGTGCCAGCACGGGACAGGAAAATTCACCCCTCCACTTT. Its translation is CASTGQENSPLHF.

This chain links TRBV29-1 with TRBJ1-1, with 8 bases matching TRBD1. V trimming: 1 base; J trimming: 4 bases; junction bases outside the gene matches: 5. The CDR3 spans 14 residues. Germline CDR1 and CDR2: SQVTM and ANQGSEA. The CDR3 DNA reads TGCAGCGTTGAAGGCAGGACAGGGCCCACTGAAGCTTTCTTT. Translating gives CSVEGRTGPTEAFF.

The chain recombines TRBV9 with TRBJ2-3; D is possibly TRBD2 (6 bases). V was shortened by 0 bases and J by 6 bases, with 14 bases between the two germline ends. The CDR3 consists of 15 residues. CDR1 and CDR2 from the germline V gene are SGDLS and YYNGEE. CDR3 protein: CASSVGPGGLDTQYF. CDR3 nucleotide sequence: TGTGCCAGCAGCGTAGGTCCCGGGGGTTTGGATACGCAGTATTTT.

J is TRBJ2-3 and V is TRBV6-5; 11 nucleotides align to TRBD2. This CDR3 comprises 15 residues. The V gene's germline CDR1 is MNHEY and CDR2 SVGAGI. V was clipped by 4 bases and J by 6 bases; unmatched bases: 6. CDR3 sequence (DNA): TGTGCCAGCAGTTCGGATAGCGGGGGGGCCGATACGCAGTATTTT. This translates into CASSSDSGGADTQYF.

V is TRBV4-1 and J is TRBJ2-3; D gene unclear. V lost 0 bases and J lost 2, with 9 bases in between. This CDR3 is built from 15 residues. CDR1 is MGHRA, CDR2 YSYEKL, per germline. DNA of the CDR3: TGCGCCAGCAGCCAAGACGGCAGGTACACAGATACGCAGTATTTT. Translating gives CASSQDGRYTDTQYF.

The chain is built from TRBV29-1 and TRBJ1-1; 7 nucleotides line up with TRBD1. CDR3 length equals 13 residues. CDR1 and CDR2 (germline): SQVTM, ANQGSEA. The V gene end was trimmed by 5 bases and the J gene end by 4 bases; junction bases not matched to a gene: 7. The CDR3 DNA sequence: TGCAGCGTTAATCATCAGGGGGGCACTGAAGCTTTCTTT. Amino acid sequence: CSVNHQGGTEAFF.

The gene calls are TRBV25-1 and TRBJ2-1, with 7 bases identical to TRBD1. Germline trimming cut 2 bases from V and 6 bases from J; bases unmatched to any gene: 7. The CDR3 is made up of 15 amino acids. Germline CDR1 MGHDK, CDR2 SYGVNS. The CDR3 region is CASSEGTVGPNEQFF. DNA for the CDR3: TGTGCCAGCAGTGAAGGGACAGTCGGACCCAATGAGCAGTTCTTC.

This clone was observed many times. The rearrangement uses TRBV10-2 and TRBJ2-3, with D tentatively TRBD1 (6 bases). V was pared by 4 bases and J by 4 bases, with 6 bases between. The CDR3 runs to 12 residues. CDR1 and CDR2 from the germline V gene are WSHSY and SAAADI. The chain's CDR3 is CASSAGADTQYF. CDR3 nucleotides: TGCGCCAGCAGTGCAGGGGCAGATACGCAGTATTTT.

V is TRBV5-6 and J is TRBJ2-7, with D uncertain. The CDR3 runs to 16 residues. Trimming stripped 2 bases from V and 0 bases from J, with 15 bases between. Germline V CDR1 and CDR2: SGHDT, YYEEEE. The CDR3 region is CASSFFAITFSYEQYF. CDR3 nucleotides: TGTGCCAGCAGCTTCTTCGCAATCACATTCTCCTACGAGCAGTACTTC.

The chain uses TRBV29-1 and TRBJ1-2; D uncertain. The CDR3 extends over 16 amino acids. From germline, CDR1 is SQVTM and CDR2 ANQGSEA. With 0 bases removed from V and 0 bases from J, the gap between germline ends came to 14 bases. CDR3 loop: CSVEDFGRTPNYGYTF. CDR3 DNA: TGCAGCGTTGAAGATTTCGGCCGGACCCCTAACTATGGCTACACCTTC. The variable domain in full, with the rest retrieved from reference TRBV29-1 and TRBJ1-2, is SAVISQKPSRDICQRGTSLTIQCQVDSQVTMMFWYRQQPGQSLTLIATANQGSEATYESGFVIDKFPISRPNLTFSTLTVSNMSPEDSSIYLCSVEDFGRTPNYGYTFGSGTRLTVV.

CDR3 nucleotides: TGTGCCAGCAGTGAACGGCAGTCCTATGGCTACACCTTC. Its protein is CASSERQSYGYTF. The chain couples TRBV2 to TRBJ1-2; no firm D call. V lost 2 bases to trimming and J lost 4 bases, with 8 bases between them. Germline assignment: CDR1 SNHLY and CDR2 FYNNEI. This CDR3 is built from 13 residues.

J is TRBJ2-3 and V is TRBV7-2, with TRBD2 matching over 13 bases. CDR1 and CDR2 (germline): SGHTA, FQGNSA. The length of the CDR3 is 18 residues. J lost 4 bases, V lost 0 bases, and 7 bases had no gene match. The DNA for the CDR3 is TGTGCCAGCAGCTTAGCACTAGCGGGGGGGCGAAGGGCAGATACGCAGTATTTT. This translates into CASSLALAGGRRADTQYF. Variable domain in full (rest from reference TRBV7-2 and TRBJ2-3): GAGVSQSPSNKVTEKGKDVELRCDPISGHTALYWYRQSLGQGLEFLIYFQGNSAPDKSGLPSDRFSAERTGGSVSTLTIQRTQQEDSAVYLCASSLALAGGRRADTQYFGPGTRLTVL.

This clone was counted once. The genes are TRBV6-5 and TRBJ1-5; D gene uncertain. Trimming took off 2 bases at V and 9 bases at J, with 11 bases between the two ends. The germline V gene has CDR1 MNHEY and CDR2 SVGAGI. This CDR3 is 13 amino acids long. CDR3 region: CASSYGREGPQHF. The CDR3 region has the DNA TGTGCCAGCAGTTACGGTCGCGAGGGGCCCCAGCATTTT.

The rearrangement links TRBV28 to TRBJ2-2; no reliable D call. This CDR3 contains 12 residues. Trimming shortened V by 3 bases and J by 9 bases, and 8 bases separated the two germline ends. Per the germline V gene, CDR1 is MDHEN and CDR2 is SYDVKM. The CDR3 DNA follows: TGTGCCAGCAGTTTTGTGCCTCGGGAGCTGTTTTTT. This gives the protein CASSFVPRELFF.

This clone appeared a few times. V and J are TRBV30 and TRBJ1-2; D is uncertain. V was trimmed by 5 bases and J by 4 bases, leaving 11 bases between them. CDR1 is GTSNPN, CDR2 SVGIG, per germline (reference sequence). The CDR3 has 12 amino acids. CDR3 DNA sequence: TGTGCCTGGGGCAGGTCGCTCTATGGCTACACCTTC. Residues: CAWGRSLYGYTF.

The rearrangement links TRBV5-1 to TRBJ1-6, with D uncertain. Germline CDR1 is SGHRS and CDR2 is YFSETQ. This CDR3 region has 14 residues. Trimming pared 0 bases from V and 7 bases from J, leaving 8 bases between. The CDR3 reads CASSLDSANSPLHF. The CDR3 DNA reads TGCGCCAGCAGCTTGGACAGTGCGAATTCACCCCTCCACTTT.